This T cell receptor (beta chain) was captured by sequencing in a study of shared clonotypes between healthy human individuals (dated by TCRdb to between 2020 and 2021). The study in broad terms: The cohort included a few men and a couple of women between 18 and 49 years of age. For each donor, CD4 naive and CD4 memory were each run on three plates, CD8 naive on two plates, and CD8 memory on one plate. To estimate repertoire size and how much clonotypes are shared between individuals, the study performed deep sequencing of blood TCR repertoires from roughly five healthy adults. Libraries were prepared and TCR repertoires were sequenced by different laboratories using diverse techniques, in order to increase sequencing depth and limit assay-specific biases. Each donor's leukapheresis produced roughly between roughly 0.85 and 9 billion PBMCs.

The junction carries 11 bases between V and J, which are trimmed by 0 bases and 5 bases respectively. The CDR3 contains 15 residues, cysteine and phenylalanine counted. Kept here is only the CDR3 DNA, which spans 45 bases and is read in frame from base 1. From the germline V gene, CDR1 is SGDLS and CDR2 is YYNGEE. Using the deep immunoSEQ assay, multiplex PCR amplified TCR CDR3 regions from genomic DNA. For each cell subset, the extracted genomic DNA was distributed evenly across all wells of several immunoSEQ 96-well plates, and each plate served as one replicate. Each replicate PCR for sorted subsets received about 180 ng genomic DNA, equal to tens of thousands of T cell genomes. Purified libraries were quantified with a Qubit 3.0 fluorometer, sized on a Bioanalyzer 2100, and re-quantified with the KAPA Library Quantification kit. Each immunoSEQ 96-well plate was sequenced on its own single-read 150-cycle Illumina NextSeq 550 flow cell. The paper's data handling went like this. The immunoSEQ output contained only junctional sequences without quality scores, so filtering could not match that applied to full-length reads. Sequences were annotated with PyIR, a Python wrapper for IgBLAST v1.9, using IMGT germline references to assign V/J genes and CDR3. Reads with weak V/J assignments (E-value above 1e-6), missing CDR3, stop codons, out-of-frame junctions, or ambiguous translated residues were removed. V3J clonotypes were defined as sequences sharing an identical inferred V gene, J gene, and CDR3 amino acid sequence. Percentage overlap between repertoires was calculated by dividing the number of shared unique clonotypes by the size of the smaller repertoire. Richness of each repertoire was evaluated using RTK rarefaction, the Chao1 estimator, and Recon v2.1 estimates of unobserved clonotypes. Generation probabilities were computed with OLGA for all TCRbeta clonotypes obtained by the gDNA method from several donors. TCRdb re-hosts the immuneACCESS table, in-frame sequences only. Its copies lack some clones; in the studies checked, an unresolved V gene accounts for under half of them, and the cause for the rest is not known. D and trimming come from the DNA, and the V and J calls and clone size come from that table. The sample records under 2,000,000 clones, about 95% of which are singletons. The ten largest clones represent approximately 1.2% of the sample.

The paper as a whole reports these results and caveats: Compared with non-shared clonotypes, clonotypes shared by all four sorted-subset donors had higher generation probabilities. When a handful of donors were compared, the shared fraction of clonotypes was 5% to 6.5% for naive CD4, roughly 3.3% for naive CD8, about 2.4% for memory CD4, and 0.4% for memory CD8. Pairwise subsampling indicated that sequencing depth was expected to affect the degree of clonotype sharing among donors. Naive subsets generally had larger estimated clonotype richness than memory subsets. Rarefaction of sorted-subset datasets indicated incomplete sequencing despite the large sequencing depth. Because the study included a small number of donors, the genetic and exposure-history diversity represented was limited. Only blood was sampled, and tissue TCR repertoires likely differ from those in blood.

CD8 naive samples were CD45RO-negative cells positively selected for CCR7, giving a CD45RA+CCR7+ population that excluded TemRA cells. Donors were healthy HIV-negative adults with no recently reported acute infections or vaccinations. Every donor was a Caucasian adult living in Nashville, Tennessee, USA. After blood collection by leukapheresis, PBMCs were isolated using Ficoll-Histopaque density gradient centrifugation and then cryopreserved in the vapor phase of liquid nitrogen. Purity and quantity of every magnetically sorted T cell population were checked by analytical flow cytometry. Genomic DNA was isolated from every sorted fraction and measured by UV absorbance on a Nanodrop 2000c. Concerning this clone: This receptor's antigen is unknown. No clone much larger than this one lies a single base away; base qualities are absent.

Input material: naive CD8+ T cells sorted from blood. This specimen's cell subset or site label, per the study, means: CD45RA+CCR7+. This TCR derives from a man between 18 and 35 years old in good health. The sequence links TRBV9 to TRBJ2-2; D gene: possibly TRBD1, on 6 matching bases. The CDR3 protein: CASSVEAGQTGELFF. The DNA sequence follows: TGTGCCAGCAGCGTAGAGGCAGGACAGACCGGGGAGCTGTTTTTT.